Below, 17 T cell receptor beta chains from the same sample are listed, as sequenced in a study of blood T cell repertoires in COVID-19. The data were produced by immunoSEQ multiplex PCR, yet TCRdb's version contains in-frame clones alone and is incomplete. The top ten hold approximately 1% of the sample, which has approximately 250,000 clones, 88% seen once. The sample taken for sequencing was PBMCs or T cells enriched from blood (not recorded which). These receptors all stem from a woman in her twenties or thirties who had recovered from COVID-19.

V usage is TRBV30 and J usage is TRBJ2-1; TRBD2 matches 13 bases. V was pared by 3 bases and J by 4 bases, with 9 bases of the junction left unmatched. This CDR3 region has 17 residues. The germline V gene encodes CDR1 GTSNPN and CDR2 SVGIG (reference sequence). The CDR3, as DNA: TGTGCCTGGAGCCGGACTAGCGGGAGTTTAGTTTACAATGAGCAGTTCTTC. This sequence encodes CAWSRTSGSLVYNEQFF.

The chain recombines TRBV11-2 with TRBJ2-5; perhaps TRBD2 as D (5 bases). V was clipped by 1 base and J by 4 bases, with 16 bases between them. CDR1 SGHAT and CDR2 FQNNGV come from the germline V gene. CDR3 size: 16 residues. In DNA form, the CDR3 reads TGTGCCAGCAGCTTAGTGCAGAGGGTATTACGAGAGACCCAGTACTTC. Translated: CASSLVQRVLRETQYF.

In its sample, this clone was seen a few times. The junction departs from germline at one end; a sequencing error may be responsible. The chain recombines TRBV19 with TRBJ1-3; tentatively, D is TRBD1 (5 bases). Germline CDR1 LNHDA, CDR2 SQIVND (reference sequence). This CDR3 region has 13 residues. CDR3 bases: TGTGCCAGTAGTCGGGGGGACCTCTATGATGAGGATTTT. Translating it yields CASSRGDLYDEDF.

This chain's CDR3 is CASSLGGGSGANVLTF. Here the CDR3 DNA reads TGTGCCAGCAGCTTAGGAGGCGGCTCTGGGGCCAACGTCCTGACTTTC. The chain is built from TRBV11-2 and TRBJ2-6; D remains ambiguous. This CDR3 is 16 amino acids long. V was pared by 1 base and J by 0 bases, with 7 bases between. Germline V gene data show CDR1 as SGHAT and CDR2 as FQNNGV. The variable domain in full, completed from reference TRBV11-2 and TRBJ2-6, reads EAGVAQSPRYKIIEKRQSVAFWCNPISGHATLYWYQQILGQGPKLLIQFQNNGVVDDSQLPKDRFSAERLKGVDSTLKIQPAKLEDSAVYLCASSLGGGSGANVLTFGAGSRLTVL.

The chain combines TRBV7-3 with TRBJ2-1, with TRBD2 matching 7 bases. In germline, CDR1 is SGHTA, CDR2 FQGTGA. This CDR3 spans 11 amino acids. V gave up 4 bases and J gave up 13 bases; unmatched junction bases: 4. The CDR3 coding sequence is TGTGCCAGCAGCTCTAGCGGAGTACAGTTCTTC. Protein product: CASSSSGVQFF.

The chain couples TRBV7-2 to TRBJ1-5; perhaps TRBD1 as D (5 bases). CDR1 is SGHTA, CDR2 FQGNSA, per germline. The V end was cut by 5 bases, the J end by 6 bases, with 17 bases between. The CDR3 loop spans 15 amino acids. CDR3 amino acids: CASSPFRGGGQPQHF. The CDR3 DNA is TGTGCCAGCAGCCCATTTAGGGGTGGTGGTCAGCCCCAGCATTTT. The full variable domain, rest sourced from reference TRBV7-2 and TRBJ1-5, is GAGVSQSPSNKVTEKGKDVELRCDPISGHTALYWYRQSLGQGLEFLIYFQGNSAPDKSGLPSDRFSAERTGGSVSTLTIQRTQQEDSAVYLCASSPFRGGGQPQHFGDGTRLSIL.

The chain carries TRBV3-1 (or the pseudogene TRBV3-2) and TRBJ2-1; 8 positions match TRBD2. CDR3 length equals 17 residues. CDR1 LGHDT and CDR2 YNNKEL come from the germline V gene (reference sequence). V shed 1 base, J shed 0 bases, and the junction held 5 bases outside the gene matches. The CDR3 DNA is TGTGCCAGCAGCCAAGGAAAGCGGGGGAGCTCCTACAATGAGCAGTTCTTC. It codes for CASSQGKRGSSYNEQFF.

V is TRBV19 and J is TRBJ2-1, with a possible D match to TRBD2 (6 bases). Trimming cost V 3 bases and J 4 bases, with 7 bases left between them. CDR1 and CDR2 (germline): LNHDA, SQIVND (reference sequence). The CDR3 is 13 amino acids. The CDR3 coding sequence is TGTGCCAGTAGTATTGCGGGGTACAATGAGCAGTTCTTC. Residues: CASSIAGYNEQFF.

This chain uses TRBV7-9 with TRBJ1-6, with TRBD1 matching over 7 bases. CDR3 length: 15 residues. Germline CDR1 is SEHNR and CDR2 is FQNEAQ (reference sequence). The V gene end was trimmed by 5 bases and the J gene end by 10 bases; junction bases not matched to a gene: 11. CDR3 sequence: CASSRFRQGHSPLHF. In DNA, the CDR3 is TGTGCCAGCAGCCGATTTAGACAGGGCCACTCACCCCTCCACTTT. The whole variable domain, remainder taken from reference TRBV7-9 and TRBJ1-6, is DTGVSQNPRHKITKRGQNVTFRCDPISEHNRLYWYRQTLGQGPEFLTYFQNEAQLEKSRLLSDRFSAERPKGSFSTLEIQRTEQGDSAMYLCASSRFRQGHSPLHFGNGTRLTVT.

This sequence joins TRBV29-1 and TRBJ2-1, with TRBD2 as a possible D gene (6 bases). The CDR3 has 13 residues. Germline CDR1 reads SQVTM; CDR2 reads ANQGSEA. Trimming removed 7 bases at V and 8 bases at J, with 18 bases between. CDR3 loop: CSAERVLVDEQFF. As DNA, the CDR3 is TGCAGCGCAGAGCGGGTTTTAGTCGATGAGCAGTTCTTC.

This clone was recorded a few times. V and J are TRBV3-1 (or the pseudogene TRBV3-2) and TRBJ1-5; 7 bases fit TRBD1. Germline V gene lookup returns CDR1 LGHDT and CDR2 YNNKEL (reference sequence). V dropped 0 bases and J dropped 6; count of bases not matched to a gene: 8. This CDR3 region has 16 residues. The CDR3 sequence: CASSQDLTGFGQPQHF. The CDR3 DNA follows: TGTGCCAGCAGCCAAGATCTGACAGGGTTCGGTCAGCCCCAGCATTTT.

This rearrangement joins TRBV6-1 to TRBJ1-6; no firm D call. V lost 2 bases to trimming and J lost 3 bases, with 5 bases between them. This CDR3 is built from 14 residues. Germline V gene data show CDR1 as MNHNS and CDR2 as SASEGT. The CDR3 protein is CASSEQFYNSPLHF. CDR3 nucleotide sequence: TGTGCCAGCAGTGAACAGTTCTATAATTCACCCCTCCACTTT.

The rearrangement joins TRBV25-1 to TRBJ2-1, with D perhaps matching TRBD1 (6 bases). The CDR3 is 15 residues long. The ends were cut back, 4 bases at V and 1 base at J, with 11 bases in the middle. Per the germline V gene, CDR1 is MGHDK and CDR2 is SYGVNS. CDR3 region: CASSGGHRSYNEQFF. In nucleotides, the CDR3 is TGTGCCAGCAGTGGGGGGCATAGGTCCTACAATGAGCAGTTCTTC.

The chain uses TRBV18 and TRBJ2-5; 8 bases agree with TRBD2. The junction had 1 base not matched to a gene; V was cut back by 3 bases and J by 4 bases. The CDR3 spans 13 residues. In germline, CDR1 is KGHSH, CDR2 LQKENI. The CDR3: CASSPAGGETQYF. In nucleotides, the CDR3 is TGTGCCAGCTCACCCGCGGGGGGAGAGACCCAGTACTTC.

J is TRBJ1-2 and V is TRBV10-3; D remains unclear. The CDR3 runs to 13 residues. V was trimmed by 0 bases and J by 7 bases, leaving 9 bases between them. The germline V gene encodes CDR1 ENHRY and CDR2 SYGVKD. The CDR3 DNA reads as TGTGCCATCAGTGAGTCGTGGCGGTCTGGCTACACCTTC. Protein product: CAISESWRSGYTF.

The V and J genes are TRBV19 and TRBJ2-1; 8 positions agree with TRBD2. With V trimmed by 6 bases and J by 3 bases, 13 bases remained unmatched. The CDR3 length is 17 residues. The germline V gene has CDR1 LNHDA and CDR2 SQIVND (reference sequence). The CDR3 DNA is TGTGCCAGTAGGAAGGATCCGGGACTAGGGTTCTACAATGAGCAGTTCTTC. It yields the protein CASRKDPGLGFYNEQFF.

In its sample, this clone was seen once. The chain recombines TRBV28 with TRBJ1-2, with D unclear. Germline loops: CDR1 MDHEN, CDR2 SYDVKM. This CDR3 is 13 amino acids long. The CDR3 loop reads CVCGRGGRVGYTF. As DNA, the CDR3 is TGTGTTTGCGGGCGGGGTGGTAGGGTTGGCTACACCTTC.